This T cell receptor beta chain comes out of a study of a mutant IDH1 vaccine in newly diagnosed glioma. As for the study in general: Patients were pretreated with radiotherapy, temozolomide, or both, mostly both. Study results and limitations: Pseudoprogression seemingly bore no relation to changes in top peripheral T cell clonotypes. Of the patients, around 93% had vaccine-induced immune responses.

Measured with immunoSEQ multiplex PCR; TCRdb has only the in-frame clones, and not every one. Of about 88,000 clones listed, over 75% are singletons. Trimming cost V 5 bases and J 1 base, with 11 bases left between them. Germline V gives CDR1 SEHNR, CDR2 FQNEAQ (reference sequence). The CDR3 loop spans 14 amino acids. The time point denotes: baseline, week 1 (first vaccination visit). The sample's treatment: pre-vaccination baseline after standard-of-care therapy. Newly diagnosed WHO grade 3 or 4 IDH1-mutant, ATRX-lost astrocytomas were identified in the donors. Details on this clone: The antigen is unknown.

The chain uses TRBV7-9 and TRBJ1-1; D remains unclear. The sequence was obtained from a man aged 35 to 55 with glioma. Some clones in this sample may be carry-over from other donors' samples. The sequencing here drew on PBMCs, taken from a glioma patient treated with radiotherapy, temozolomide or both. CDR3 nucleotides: TGTGCCAGCAGCGTAATCGCAGAGAACACTGAAGCTTTCTTT. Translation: CASSVIAENTEAFF. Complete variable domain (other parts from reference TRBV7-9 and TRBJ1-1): DTGVSQNPRHKITKRGQNVTFRCDPISEHNRLYWYRQTLGQGPEFLTYFQNEAQLEKSRLLSDRFSAERPKGSFSTLEIQRTEQGDSAMYLCASSVIAENTEAFFGQGTRLTVV.